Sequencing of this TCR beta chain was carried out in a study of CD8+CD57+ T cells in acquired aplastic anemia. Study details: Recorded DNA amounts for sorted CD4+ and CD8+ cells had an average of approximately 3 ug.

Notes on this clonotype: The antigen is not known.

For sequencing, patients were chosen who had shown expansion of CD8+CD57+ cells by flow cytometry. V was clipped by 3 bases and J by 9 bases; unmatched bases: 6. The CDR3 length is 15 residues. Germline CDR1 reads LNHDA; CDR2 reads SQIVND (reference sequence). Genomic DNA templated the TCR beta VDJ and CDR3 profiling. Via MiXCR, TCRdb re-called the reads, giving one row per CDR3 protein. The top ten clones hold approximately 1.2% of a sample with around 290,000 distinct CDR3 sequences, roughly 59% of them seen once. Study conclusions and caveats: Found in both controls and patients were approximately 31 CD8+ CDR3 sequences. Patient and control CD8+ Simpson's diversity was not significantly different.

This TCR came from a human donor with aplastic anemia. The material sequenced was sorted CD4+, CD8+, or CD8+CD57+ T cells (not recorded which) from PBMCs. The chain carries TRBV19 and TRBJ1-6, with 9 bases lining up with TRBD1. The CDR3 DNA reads TGTGCCAGTAGTATCGGACAGGGGTATCGTTCACCCCTCCACTTT. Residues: CASSIGQGYRSPLHF.